This TCR beta chain was identified during a study of siplizumab effects on memory and regulatory T cells. Regarding the study as a whole: The Treg-derived share of mappable alloreactive CD4+ clones averaged about 74% with siplizumab and under 30% in controls.

On this clone itself: Its antigen is unidentified.

Assays captured 9.8 x 10^4 or so TCR templates per sample. Sequenced by immunoSEQ multiplex PCR; TCRdb stores in-frame clones only, minus some. This repertoire shows over 65,000 clones, just over 90% found once; its top ten account for 5%. The V gene lost 3 bases and the J gene lost 6 bases, with 16 bases spanning the gap. The CDR3 loop spans 14 amino acids. Germline V gives CDR1 SGDLS, CDR2 YYNGEE. This receptor was obtained from a human donor in good health. The specimen sequenced was CD8+ T cells sorted from blood. The chain links TRBV9 to TRBJ2-7, with D possibly being TRBD2 (7 bases). Written as DNA, the CDR3 is TGTGCCAGCAGCGAGGGGGACTATAGACGCGAGCAGTACTTC. Amino acid sequence: CASSEGDYRREQYF. The full variable domain, in which reference TRBV9 and TRBJ2-7 provide the parts outside the CDR3, is DSGVTQTPKHLITATGQRVTLRCSPRSGDLSVYWYQQSLDQGLQFLIQYYNGEERAKGNILERFSAQQFPDLHSELNLSSLELGDSALYFCASSEGDYRREQYFGPGTRLTVT.